Shown below are 4 T cell receptor beta chains from a single sample sequenced in a study of OX40 agonist ivuxolimab in advanced cancers. Produced via immunoSEQ multiplex PCR; TCRdb's table is partial and in-frame only. This table holds 40,000 to 65,000 clones, 88% found once. The sample consisted of CD4+ or CD8+ T cells sorted from blood, taken in a trial of the OX40 agonist ivuxolimab. The receptors were gathered from an adult with an advanced solid tumor such as melanoma, head and neck, liver or kidney cancer.

The rearrangement links TRBV6-1 to TRBJ1-1; a weak D match, TRBD1 (6 bases). CDR1 is MNHNS, CDR2 SASEGT, per germline. The CDR3 has 14 amino acids. The V gene lost 4 bases and the J gene lost 5 bases, with 14 bases spanning the gap. The CDR3 DNA is TGTGCCAGCAGTGGGACAGTGACGAAGACTGAAGCTTTCTTT. Translating gives CASSGTVTKTEAFF.

This chain connects TRBV5-4 to TRBJ2-7, with TRBD2 matching over 7 bases. The V and J ends lost 0 bases and 1 base, in that order; junction bases with no gene match: 4. Germline V lookup: CDR1 SGHNT, CDR2 YYREEE (reference sequence). CDR3 size: 15 residues. CDR3 loop: CASSLEASGSYEQYF. The CDR3 DNA is TGTGCCAGCAGCTTGGAAGCTAGCGGATCCTACGAGCAGTACTTC.

V gene TRBV6-5 combines with J gene TRBJ1-1; D is perhaps TRBD1 (5 bases). Germline V gene data show CDR1 as MNHEY and CDR2 as SVGAGI. V was trimmed by 6 bases and J by 2 bases, leaving 13 bases between them. This CDR3 is 14 amino acids long. The CDR3 DNA is TGTGCCAGCAGCGGGGGAAGAGTAAACACTGAAGCTTTCTTT. It specifies CASSGGRVNTEAFF.

V gene TRBV6-5 combines with J gene TRBJ1-1; D is unclear. Looked up from germline, CDR1 is MNHEY and CDR2 is SVGAGI. V was cut by 3 bases and J by 11 bases, with 10 bases left in between. This CDR3 is 11 amino acids long. The CDR3: CASSYQRVAFF. CDR3 DNA: TGTGCCAGCAGTTATCAAAGAGTTGCTTTCTTT.